The 12 T cell receptor beta chains in this list originate from one sample, sequenced in a study of spatial heterogeneity in lung cancer. MiXCR was run by TCRdb on the 5' RACE reads, yielding one entry per CDR3 protein. The data hold 35,000 to 55,000 distinct CDR3 sequences, with 20% to 25% observed a single time. Sample time point: blood at routine non-recurrence follow-up after resection. The starting material was PBMCs, obtained at follow-up. The receptor source for this set is a female donor with early-stage non-small cell lung cancer.

This clonotype was seen a few times. V is TRBV20-1 and J is TRBJ2-1, with 7 bases matching TRBD2. This CDR3 has 13 residues. CDR1 DFQATT and CDR2 SNEGSKA come from the germline V gene (reference sequence). Germline trimming cut 1 base from V and 5 bases from J; bases unmatched to any gene: 2. The CDR3 nucleotides are TGCAGTGCTAGAGGGACTAGTCACAATGAGCAGTTCTTC. Protein: CSARGTSHNEQFF.

As regards this clonotype: A much larger clonotype is one base distant, so this may be a read error. The rearrangement uses TRBV10-2 and TRBJ1-1; TRBD1 agrees at 7 bases. CDR3 length equals 12 residues. CDR1 WSHSY and CDR2 SAAADI come from the germline V gene. CDR3 loop: CTSTNRGLEAFF. The CDR3 bases are TGCACCAGCACTAATAGGGGGCTTGAAGCTTTCTTT.

This clonotype was seen repeatedly, ten times or more. The rearrangement joins TRBV9 to TRBJ1-1, with D possibly TRBD1 on 6 matching bases. The length of the CDR3 is 15 residues. The V gene lost 4 bases and the J gene lost 6 bases, with 19 bases spanning the gap. Per germline, CDR1 SGDLS and CDR2 YYNGEE. CDR3 residues: CASSTTQGSDAEAFF. In DNA, the CDR3 is TGTGCCAGCAGCACGACGCAGGGGTCTGACGCTGAAGCTTTCTTT. Variable domain in full (rest from reference TRBV9 and TRBJ1-1): DSGVTQTPKHLITATGQRVTLRCSPRSGDLSVYWYQQSLDQGLQFLIQYYNGEERAKGNILERFSAQQFPDLHSELNLSSLELGDSALYFCASSTTQGSDAEAFFGQGTRLTVV.

A word on this clonotype: A clone one base away is much larger, so this may be a read error. The V call is TRBV3-1, the J call TRBJ2-7; 8 nucleotides line up with TRBD2. Per germline, CDR1 LGHDT and CDR2 YNNKEL (reference sequence). The ends lost 1 base at V and 6 bases at J; junction bases unmatched: 8. The CDR3 sequence is 15 residues long. The CDR3 bases are TGTGCCAGCAGCCAAGGTCCCGGACTAGCCTGCGAGCAGTACTTC. Translating it yields CASSQGPGLACEQYF.

The sample holds many counts of this clonotype. The chain is built from TRBV7-9 and TRBJ2-3, with 10 bases identical to TRBD1. Germline CDR1 and CDR2: SEHNR and FQNEAQ (reference sequence). This CDR3 region has 16 residues. Trimming removed 2 bases from V and 5 bases from J; junction bases left unmatched: 7. CDR3 amino acids: CASSLRGDRGQDTQYF. In DNA, the CDR3 is TGTGCCAGCAGCTTACGGGGCGACAGGGGGCAAGATACGCAGTATTTT. The full variable domain, with the rest looked up from reference TRBV7-9 and TRBJ2-3, is DTGVSQNPRHKITKRGQNVTFRCDPISEHNRLYWYRQTLGQGPEFLTYFQNEAQLEKSRLLSDRFSAERPKGSFSTLEIQRTEQGDSAMYLCASSLRGDRGQDTQYFGPGTRLTVL.

V is TRBV5-1 and J is TRBJ2-1, with 8 bases fitting TRBD2. V lost 0 bases, J lost 2 bases, and 7 bases stayed unmatched. CDR3 size: 17 residues. Germline values: CDR1 SGHRS, CDR2 YFSETQ. As DNA, the CDR3 is TGCGCCAGCAGCTTGGTTTTCGGGAGGGGTGCCTACAATGAGCAGTTCTTC. As protein: CASSLVFGRGAYNEQFF. Full variable domain (outside the CDR3, taken from reference TRBV5-1 and TRBJ2-1): KAGVTQTPRYLIKTRGQQVTLSCSPISGHRSVSWYQQTPGQGLQFLFEYFSETQRNKGNFPGRFSGRQFSNSRSEMNVSTLELGDSALYLCASSLVFGRGAYNEQFFGPGTRLTVL.

This clonotype has only a few counts. The rearrangement links TRBV2 to TRBJ1-2; D not resolved. Germline V gene lookup returns CDR1 SNHLY and CDR2 FYNNEI. This CDR3 has 11 amino acids. The ends were cut back, 11 bases at V and 8 bases at J, with 15 bases in the middle. Here the CDR3 reads CAGLGRGGYTF. In nucleotides, the CDR3 is TGTGCCGGACTGGGCCGAGGGGGCTACACCTTC. The full variable domain, completed using reference TRBV2 and TRBJ1-2, is EPEVTQTPSHQVTQMGQEVILRCVPISNHLYFYWYRQILGQKVEFLVSFYNNEISEKSEIFDDQFSVERPDGSNFTLKIRSTKLEDSAMYFCAGLGRGGYTFGSGTRLTVV.

This chain uses TRBV9 with TRBJ1-5; D call uncertain. Looked up from germline, CDR1 is SGDLS and CDR2 is YYNGEE. V shed 1 base and J shed 5 bases, with 13 bases lying between them. The CDR3 has 15 amino acids. The CDR3 DNA sequence: TGTGCCAGCAGCGTATCAGCCCGGGAGGATCAGCCCCAGCATTTT. As protein: CASSVSAREDQPQHF. Full variable domain (missing parts from reference TRBV9 and TRBJ1-5): DSGVTQTPKHLITATGQRVTLRCSPRSGDLSVYWYQQSLDQGLQFLIQYYNGEERAKGNILERFSAQQFPDLHSELNLSSLELGDSALYFCASSVSAREDQPQHFGDGTRLSIL.

This clonotype was detected ten times or more. The genes are TRBV3-1 and TRBJ1-5; 7 nucleotides agree with TRBD1. Germline CDR1 is LGHDT and CDR2 is YNNKEL (reference sequence). This CDR3 is built from 18 residues. Losses at the gene ends were 2 bases for V and 11 bases for J; bases not matched to a gene: 21. DNA for the CDR3: TGTGCCAGCAGCCAACACAGGGGAACCGGGTTGGGCCAATCAGCCCAGCATTTT. Residues: CASSQHRGTGLGQSAQHF.

The gene calls are TRBV2 and TRBJ2-7; D unresolved. The CDR3 is 10 residues long. Trimming removed 6 bases at V and 4 bases at J, with 4 bases between. Germline CDR1 SNHLY, CDR2 FYNNEI. The CDR3: CASRVYEQYF. The CDR3, as DNA: TGTGCCAGCAGGGTTTACGAGCAGTACTTC.

This clonotype was recorded a few times. V is TRBV5-1 and J is TRBJ1-1; the D is unclear. The CDR3 has 13 residues. Trimming cost V 4 bases and J 7 bases, with 14 bases left between them. Germline CDR1 and CDR2: SGHRS and YFSETQ. The CDR3 sequence: CASSPGSSIEAFF. DNA for the CDR3: TGCGCCAGCAGCCCGGGCAGCTCGATTGAAGCTTTCTTT.

This clonotype was detected a few times. V gene TRBV3-1 combines with J gene TRBJ1-4; D is unclear. The V and J ends lost 7 bases and 0 bases respectively, with 12 bases between them. Germline lookup yields CDR1 LGHDT and CDR2 YNNKEL (reference sequence). CDR3 length: 15 amino acids. For the CDR3, the DNA is TGTGCCAGCACCCGGCGGCTTGCAACTAATGAAAAACTGTTTTTT. This codes for CASTRRLATNEKLFF.